The 14 T cell receptor beta chains below all came from one sample that was sequenced in a study of cytomegalovirus exposure and HLA in healthy donors. PCR primers comprised 60 Vbeta and 13 Jbeta primers. Generated by immunoSEQ multiplex PCR, the TCRdb table keeps only in-frame clones and is missing some. Here the sample spans 75,000 to 90,000 clones, over 75% being singletons. Sequencing was done on a sample of PBMCs. These receptors were taken from a human donor in good health.

This clone was seen just once. The chain combines TRBV30 with TRBJ2-2; D is unclear. CDR3 length: 13 amino acids. The germline V gene has CDR1 GTSNPN and CDR2 SVGIG (reference sequence). Deletions cut 0 bases from V and 3 bases from J, with 5 bases between. CDR3: CAWSVCDTGELFF. The CDR3 DNA reads TGTGCCTGGAGTGTATGCGACACCGGGGAGCTGTTTTTT.

The CDR3 is CASSHSSSYEQYF. The CDR3 DNA reads TGTGCCAGCAGCCACAGCTCCTCCTACGAGCAGTACTTC. This chain uses TRBV7-6 with TRBJ2-7; no definite D call. V lost 5 bases and J 0 bases, leaving 8 bases between the germline ends. Per the germline V gene, CDR1 is SGHVS and CDR2 is FNYEAQ. The length of the CDR3 is 13 residues.

The CDR3 DNA reads TGTGCCAGTAGGGGGACTGCAACTAATGAAAAACTGTTTTTT. It specifies CASRGTATNEKLFF. The chain uses TRBV19 and TRBJ1-4, with D possibly TRBD1 on 5 matching bases. The V gene's germline CDR1 is LNHDA and CDR2 SQIVND (reference sequence). V lost 6 bases, J lost 0 bases, and 8 bases lay in between. CDR3 length: 14 amino acids. The full variable domain, in which reference TRBV19 and TRBJ1-4 provide the parts outside the CDR3, is DGGITQSPKYLFRKEGQNVTLSCEQNLNHDAMYWYRQDPGQGLRLIYYSQIVNDFQKGDIAEGYSVSREKKESFPLTVTSAQKNPTAFYLCASRGTATNEKLFFGSGTQLSVL.

V usage is TRBV5-5 and J usage is TRBJ2-7; 9 bases align to TRBD1. This CDR3 region has 18 residues. Germline V CDR1 and CDR2: SGHKS, YYEKEE (reference sequence). Trimming removed 6 bases from V and 3 bases from J; junction bases left unmatched: 19. For the CDR3, the DNA is TGTGCCAGCATTCTGCTTGAGGAAAGGTGGACAGGGGACTACGAGCAGTACTTC. Its translation is CASILLEERWTGDYEQYF.

The rearrangement links TRBV11-2 to TRBJ1-2; D is undetermined. CDR1 and CDR2 (germline): SGHAT, FQNNGV. This CDR3 contains 15 residues. The V end lost 6 bases, the J end lost 1 base, and 15 bases lay between the germline ends. CDR3 DNA sequence: TGTGCCAGCAGGGGTCGGCAGACAAATAACTATGGCTACACCTTC. Translated: CASRGRQTNNYGYTF.

The chain uses TRBV6-1 and TRBJ1-2; 8 nucleotides align to TRBD1. Germline CDR1 MNHNS, CDR2 SASEGT. The CDR3 sequence is 14 residues long. The ends lost 5 bases at V and 3 bases at J; junction bases unmatched: 5. The CDR3 DNA reads as TGTGCCAGCAGTCGACAGGGGCGCGACTATGGCTACACCTTC. Translated, it gives CASSRQGRDYGYTF.

This clone was found once. The chain couples TRBV7-2 to TRBJ2-7; D is uncertain. The length of the CDR3 is 12 residues. V lost 1 base and J 4 bases, leaving 5 bases between the germline ends. CDR1 SGHTA and CDR2 FQGNSA come from the germline V gene. CDR3 sequence (DNA): TGTGCCAGCAGCTTAGAAGCTTACGAGCAGTACTTC. This gives the protein CASSLEAYEQYF.

The chain joins TRBV27 to TRBJ1-2, with D possibly TRBD1 on 5 matching bases. The germline V gene has CDR1 MNHEY and CDR2 SMNVEV (reference sequence). V dropped 0 bases and J dropped 8 bases, with 10 bases sitting between them. This CDR3 region has 13 residues. CDR3 sequence: CASSLSAGNGYTF. The CDR3 DNA reads as TGTGCCAGCAGTTTATCCGCAGGGAACGGCTACACCTTC.

This clone came up a few times. V and J are TRBV30 and TRBJ1-1, with D hard to call. The ends were cut back, 4 bases at V and 1 base at J, with 16 bases in the middle. This CDR3 is 15 amino acids long. CDR1 and CDR2 from the germline V gene are GTSNPN and SVGIG (reference sequence). As DNA, the CDR3 is TGTGCCTGGAATCGCGGATCGACCGGGAACACTGAAGCTTTCTTT. It yields the protein CAWNRGSTGNTEAFF.

V and J are TRBV12-5 and TRBJ2-1, with D possibly TRBD2 on 6 matching bases. The CDR3 spans 13 residues. Germline assignment: CDR1 LGHNT and CDR2 FRNRAP. V was shortened by 5 bases and J by 14 bases, with 19 bases between the two germline ends. CDR3 sequence reads: CASGPRVGGGEFF. The CDR3 DNA reads TGTGCTAGTGGTCCCCGGGTCGGGGGTGGGGAGTTCTTC.

The chain links TRBV5-4 to TRBJ2-1, with TRBD1 matching over 10 bases. The V and J ends lost 4 bases and 8 bases, in that order; junction bases with no gene match: 9. Germline CDR1 reads SGHNT; CDR2 reads YYREEE (reference sequence). This CDR3 has 15 amino acids. CDR3 in DNA: TGTGCCAGCAGCAGCAGGGGACAGGGGCGCTATGAGCAGTTCTTC. Its protein product is CASSSRGQGRYEQFF.

This clone occurred a few times. The chain recombines TRBV7-9 with TRBJ2-7; D gene uncertain. V was pared by 8 bases and J by 5 bases, with 7 bases between. Germline loops: CDR1 SEHNR, CDR2 FQNEAQ (reference sequence). There are 10 residues in the CDR3. The CDR3 protein is CASVRDEQYF. The CDR3 DNA reads TGTGCCAGCGTAAGAGACGAGCAGTACTTC.

This chain links TRBV7-8 with TRBJ2-7; 7 positions agree with TRBD2. The CDR3 totals 17 residues. Per germline, CDR1 SGHVS and CDR2 FQNEAQ. Trimming at V came to 2 bases and at J to 1 base, leaving 11 bases not matched to a gene. Written as DNA, the CDR3 is TGTGCCAGCAGCTTATGGTCAGCGGCGGGGGAATCCTACGAGCAGTACTTC. This encodes CASSLWSAAGESYEQYF.

This chain uses TRBV19 with TRBJ1-1; 8 positions match TRBD1. Germline V lookup: CDR1 LNHDA, CDR2 SQIVND (reference sequence). J lost 6 bases, V lost 4 bases, and 7 bases had no gene match. CDR3 length equals 14 residues. The CDR3 DNA reads TGTGCCAGTAGTACCCGACAGGGGTCCGCTGAAGCTTTCTTT. This encodes CASSTRQGSAEAFF.